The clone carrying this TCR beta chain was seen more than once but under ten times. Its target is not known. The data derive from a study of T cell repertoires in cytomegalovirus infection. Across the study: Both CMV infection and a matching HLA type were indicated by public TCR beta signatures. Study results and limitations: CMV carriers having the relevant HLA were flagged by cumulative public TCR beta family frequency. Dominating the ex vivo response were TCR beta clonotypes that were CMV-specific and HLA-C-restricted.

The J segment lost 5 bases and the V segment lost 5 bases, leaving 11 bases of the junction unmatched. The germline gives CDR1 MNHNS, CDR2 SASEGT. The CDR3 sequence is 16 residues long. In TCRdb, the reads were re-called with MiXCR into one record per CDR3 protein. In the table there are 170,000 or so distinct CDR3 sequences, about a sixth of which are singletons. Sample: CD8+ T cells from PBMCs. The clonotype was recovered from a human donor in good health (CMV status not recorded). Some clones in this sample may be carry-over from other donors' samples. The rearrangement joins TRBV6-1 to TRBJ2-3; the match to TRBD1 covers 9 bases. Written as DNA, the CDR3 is TGTGCCAGCAGTCCCACCTTGACAGGGGGAAGAGATACGCAGTATTTT. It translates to CASSPTLTGGRDTQYF.